The rows below give T cell receptor beta chains drawn from one sample of a study of blood T cells in healthy people across ages. TCRdb re-analysed the 5' RACE reads in MiXCR, keeping a single row per CDR3 protein. Of 800,000 to 1,300,000 distinct CDR3 sequences in the sample, approximately 26% were seen once. These sequences were also reported in another study, on T cells of mothers and their children.

Input material: blood. These TCRs come from a girl aged 2-9 years in good health. Both conserved end residues are part of each CDR3. D genes are given only for firm matches. Only some rows state a clone size, as once, few, many or a class for expanded clones.

V gene: TRBV12-3/TRBV12-4
clone size: few
D gene: TRBD2
CDR3 length: 14
J gene: TRBJ2-3
CDR3 DNA: TGTGCCAGCACCGAGGGACTAGCGGCAGATACGCAGTATTTT
CDR3 protein: CASTEGLAADTQYF

V gene: TRBV20-1
clone size: NA
D gene: NA
CDR3 length: 14
J gene: TRBJ1-3
CDR3 DNA: TGCAGTGCCAACAGCTACCATTCTGGAAACACCATATATTTT
CDR3 protein: CSANSYHSGNTIYF

V gene: TRBV7-9
clone size: few
D gene: NA
CDR3 length: 15
J gene: TRBJ1-4
CDR3 DNA: TGTGCCAGCAGCTTCGGGAGCCTGAGGGGTGAAAAACTGTTTTTT
CDR3 protein: CASSFGSLRGEKLFF

V gene: TRBV21-1
clone size: NA
D gene: NA
CDR3 length: 14
J gene: TRBJ2-7
CDR3 DNA: TGTGCCAGCAGCGGTTTTAGGGCCTCCTACGAGCAGTACTTC
CDR3 protein: CASSGFRASYEQYF

V gene: TRBV7-3
clone size: NA
D gene: TRBD2
CDR3 length: 14
J gene: TRBJ2-1
CDR3 DNA: TGTGCCAGCAGCCTTCTGGGGGGGAAGGATGAGCAGTTCTTC
CDR3 protein: CASSLLGGKDEQFF

V gene: TRBV9
clone size: NA
D gene: NA
CDR3 length: 16
J gene: TRBJ2-5
CDR3 DNA: TGTGCCAGCAGCGTAGGTCTAGCCGGAACCCAAGAGACCCAGTACTTC
CDR3 protein: CASSVGLAGTQETQYF

V gene: TRBV14
clone size: few
D gene: TRBD1
CDR3 length: 17
J gene: TRBJ2-1
CDR3 DNA: TGTGCCAGCAGCCAAGGTAGAGACAGGGTTGCGGTGGGTGAGCAGTTCTTC
CDR3 protein: CASSQGRDRVAVGEQFF

V gene: TRBV28
clone size: few
D gene: TRBD2
CDR3 length: 16
J gene: TRBJ2-5
CDR3 DNA: TGTGCCAGCAGTACGACGGGACTAGCGGCCCAAGAGACCCAGTACTTC
CDR3 protein: CASSTTGLAAQETQYF

V gene: TRBV20-1
clone size: NA
D gene: NA
CDR3 length: 13
J gene: TRBJ2-7
CDR3 DNA: TGCAGTGCTAGGCTTTTTAAACCCTACGAGCAGTACTTC
CDR3 protein: CSARLFKPYEQYF

V gene: TRBV3-1
clone size: few
D gene: TRBD2
CDR3 length: 13
J gene: TRBJ2-7
CDR3 DNA: TGCGCCACGGGGAGGGCCCTCTCCTACGAGCAGTACTTC
CDR3 protein: CATGRALSYEQYF

V gene: TRBV12-3/TRBV12-4
clone size: NA
D gene: NA
CDR3 length: 14
J gene: TRBJ2-7
CDR3 DNA: TGTGCCAGCAGTTGGCGGGGCGGGACTGTCGAGCAGTACTTC
CDR3 protein: CASSWRGGTVEQYF

V gene: TRBV3-1
clone size: NA
D gene: TRBD2
CDR3 length: 15
J gene: TRBJ2-3
CDR3 DNA: TGTGCCAGCAGCCAAGAAATATCGGGGGGAGATACGCAGTATTTT
CDR3 protein: CASSQEISGGDTQYF

V gene: TRBV9
clone size: many
D gene: NA
CDR3 length: 13
J gene: TRBJ2-7
CDR3 DNA: TGCGCCAGCAGCGTGGCCACCTCCTACGAGCAGTACTTC
CDR3 protein: CASSVATSYEQYF

V gene: TRBV9
clone size: NA
D gene: TRBD2
CDR3 length: 14
J gene: TRBJ2-1
CDR3 DNA: TGTGCCAGCAGCGAGGGGACTAGCGTATATGAGCAGTTCTTC
CDR3 protein: CASSEGTSVYEQFF

V gene: TRBV27
clone size: NA
D gene: NA
CDR3 length: 14
J gene: TRBJ2-1
CDR3 DNA: TGTGCCAGCAGTTTACGGCCAGATGGTAGGGAGCAGTTCTTC
CDR3 protein: CASSLRPDGREQFF

V gene: TRBV29-1
clone size: few
D gene: NA
CDR3 length: 14
J gene: TRBJ2-5
CDR3 DNA: TGCAGCGTTGCCCGCCTACTCAACGGGGAGACCCAGTACTTC
CDR3 protein: CSVARLLNGETQYF

V gene: TRBV7-2
clone size: NA
D gene: TRBD2
CDR3 length: 16
J gene: TRBJ2-1
CDR3 DNA: TGTGCCAGCAGCTTAGTTTTGGGGGGAGGGCTCCATGAGCAGTTCTTC
CDR3 protein: CASSLVLGGGLHEQFF

V gene: TRBV28
clone size: NA
D gene: NA
CDR3 length: 15
J gene: TRBJ1-3
CDR3 DNA: TGTGCCAGCAGACTTGGGGAATTGTCTGGAAACACCATATATTTT
CDR3 protein: CASRLGELSGNTIYF

V gene: TRBV27
clone size: few
D gene: NA
CDR3 length: 14
J gene: TRBJ2-1
CDR3 DNA: TGTGCCAGCAGTTTAGTCGGGGTTACGGGTGAGCAGTTCTTC
CDR3 protein: CASSLVGVTGEQFF

V gene: TRBV24-1
clone size: few
D gene: NA
CDR3 length: 12
J gene: TRBJ2-2
CDR3 DNA: TGTGCCACCAGTGATTTTGGGGGGGAGCTGTTTTTT
CDR3 protein: CATSDFGGELFF

V gene: TRBV29-1
clone size: NA
D gene: TRBD1
CDR3 length: 12
J gene: TRBJ2-3
CDR3 DNA: TGCAGCGTTTTGAGGGGGCTAGATACGCAGTATTTT
CDR3 protein: CSVLRGLDTQYF

V gene: TRBV14
clone size: NA
D gene: NA
CDR3 length: 15
J gene: TRBJ2-2
CDR3 DNA: TGTGCCAGCAGCCAGACGGGCCGCCCGACCGGGGAGCTGTTTTTT
CDR3 protein: CASSQTGRPTGELFF

V gene: TRBV11-2
clone size: few
D gene: NA
CDR3 length: 13
J gene: TRBJ1-5
CDR3 DNA: TGTGCCAGCAGCTTTCAGGACAATCAGCCCCAGCATTTT
CDR3 protein: CASSFQDNQPQHF

V gene: TRBV10-3
clone size: NA
D gene: NA
CDR3 length: 14
J gene: TRBJ2-5
CDR3 DNA: TGTGCCATCAAAGCAGGGCTAATACAAGAGACCCAGTACTTC
CDR3 protein: CAIKAGLIQETQYF

V gene: TRBV7-9
clone size: few
D gene: TRBD2
CDR3 length: 15
J gene: TRBJ2-1
CDR3 DNA: TGTGCCAGCAGCCAGCGGGGGAGCTCCTACAATGAGCAGTTCTTC
CDR3 protein: CASSQRGSSYNEQFF

V gene: TRBV7-9
clone size: few
D gene: NA
CDR3 length: 20
J gene: TRBJ2-1
CDR3 DNA: TGTGCCAGCAGCTTAGCGCCGGGTTATTGGGAGCGTCGCTCCTACAATGAGCAGTTCTTC
CDR3 protein: CASSLAPGYWERRSYNEQFF

V gene: TRBV20-1
clone size: few
D gene: NA
CDR3 length: 12
J gene: TRBJ2-5
CDR3 DNA: TGCAGTGCTTTTTGGGGGTCGGAGACCCAGTACTTC
CDR3 protein: CSAFWGSETQYF

V gene: TRBV11-2
clone size: NA
D gene: NA
CDR3 length: 17
J gene: TRBJ2-1
CDR3 DNA: TGTGCCAGCAGCTTAGAGCCCTTGCGGGTCTCCTACAATGAGCAGTTCTTC
CDR3 protein: CASSLEPLRVSYNEQFF

V gene: TRBV3-1
clone size: NA
D gene: TRBD2
CDR3 length: 20
J gene: TRBJ2-5
CDR3 DNA: TGTGCCAGCAGCCAAGGCCCCCCCGCTCCATCGGCGGGGGTGGAACAGACCCAGTACTTC
CDR3 protein: CASSQGPPAPSAGVEQTQYF

V gene: TRBV24-1
clone size: NA
D gene: NA
CDR3 length: 13
J gene: TRBJ1-2
CDR3 DNA: TGTGCCACCAGTGAGGGTGACAGGATCGGCTACACCTTC
CDR3 protein: CATSEGDRIGYTF

V gene: TRBV7-2
clone size: NA
D gene: TRBD2
CDR3 length: 16
J gene: TRBJ2-3
CDR3 DNA: TGTGCCAGCAGCCCGGGTTCGAGCGGGGAAGCAGATACGCAGTATTTT
CDR3 protein: CASSPGSSGEADTQYF

V gene: TRBV7-6
clone size: few
D gene: NA
CDR3 length: 13
J gene: TRBJ2-1
CDR3 DNA: TGTGCCAGCAGCCAAATAGCGTCCGGGGAGCAGTTCTTC
CDR3 protein: CASSQIASGEQFF

V gene: TRBV12-3/TRBV12-4
clone size: NA
D gene: NA
CDR3 length: 15
J gene: TRBJ2-1
CDR3 DNA: TGTGCCAGCAGTTTAGGGGCCTACGAGGGCGAAGAGCAGTTCTTC
CDR3 protein: CASSLGAYEGEEQFF

V gene: TRBV7-9
clone size: NA
D gene: NA
CDR3 length: 14
J gene: TRBJ1-1
CDR3 DNA: TGTGCCAGCAGCTTACTAACCGTGAACACTGAAGCTTTCTTT
CDR3 protein: CASSLLTVNTEAFF

V gene: TRBV20-1
clone size: few
D gene: NA
CDR3 length: 13
J gene: TRBJ1-4
CDR3 DNA: TGCAGTGCTAGTGGTTCGAGGGGGGAAAAACTGTTTTTT
CDR3 protein: CSASGSRGEKLFF

V gene: TRBV6-2/TRBV6-3
clone size: few
D gene: TRBD2
CDR3 length: 14
J gene: TRBJ2-7
CDR3 DNA: TGTGCCAGCGAAAGCGGGGCCAGCTCCTACGAGCAGTACTTC
CDR3 protein: CASESGASSYEQYF

V gene: TRBV20-1
clone size: many
D gene: TRBD2
CDR3 length: 16
J gene: TRBJ2-2
CDR3 DNA: TGCAGTGCTAGAGATATGACTAGCGGTCTAACCGGGGAGCTGTTTTTT
CDR3 protein: CSARDMTSGLTGELFF

V gene: TRBV4-1
clone size: few
D gene: NA
CDR3 length: 14
J gene: TRBJ1-5
CDR3 DNA: TGCGCCAGCAGCCAAGACGTGGAAGCTCAGCCCCAGCATTTT
CDR3 protein: CASSQDVEAQPQHF

V gene: TRBV5-1
clone size: NA
D gene: NA
CDR3 length: 20
J gene: TRBJ1-5
CDR3 DNA: TGCGCCAGCAGACTGGGGAAGGGTTACGCTCCCGTGAATAGCAATCAGCCCCAGCATTTT
CDR3 protein: CASRLGKGYAPVNSNQPQHF

V gene: TRBV10-3
clone size: few
D gene: TRBD2
CDR3 length: 15
J gene: TRBJ2-3
CDR3 DNA: TGTGCCATCAGTGGACTAGCGGGAGGGCCAGATACGCAGTATTTT
CDR3 protein: CAISGLAGGPDTQYF

V gene: TRBV2
clone size: NA
D gene: TRBD1
CDR3 length: 17
J gene: TRBJ1-1
CDR3 DNA: TGTGCCAGCAGTGCCACAGGGGGCGGGCGCCTTGGCATGACAGCTTTCTTT
CDR3 protein: CASSATGGGRLGMTAFF

V gene: TRBV27
clone size: NA
D gene: NA
CDR3 length: 11
J gene: TRBJ1-1
CDR3 DNA: TGTGCCAGCAGCCTAGGGGAGAAGGCTTTCTTT
CDR3 protein: CASSLGEKAFF

V gene: TRBV28
clone size: NA
D gene: TRBD1
CDR3 length: 13
J gene: TRBJ2-7
CDR3 DNA: TGTGCCAGCATTCCCCGGGACAGCTACGAGCAGTACTTC
CDR3 protein: CASIPRDSYEQYF

V gene: TRBV14
clone size: NA
D gene: TRBD2
CDR3 length: 15
J gene: TRBJ2-1
CDR3 DNA: TGTGCCAGCAGATCAGCGGGAGACCGAGATGGTGAGCAGTTCTTC
CDR3 protein: CASRSAGDRDGEQFF

V gene: TRBV12-3/TRBV12-4
clone size: few
D gene: NA
CDR3 length: 13
J gene: TRBJ2-2
CDR3 DNA: TGTGCCATCTACGGGGAGTACACCGGGGAGCTGTTTTTT
CDR3 protein: CAIYGEYTGELFF

V gene: TRBV18
clone size: NA
D gene: TRBD1
CDR3 length: 16
J gene: TRBJ2-1
CDR3 DNA: TGTGCCAGCTCACCGTCGGCAGGGGGCTTTTACAATGAGCAGTTCTTC
CDR3 protein: CASSPSAGGFYNEQFF

V gene: TRBV20-1
clone size: NA
D gene: NA
CDR3 length: 16
J gene: TRBJ2-7
CDR3 DNA: TGCAGTGCTAGAGATGGGTGGGGACAACTTTCCTACGAGCAGTACTTC
CDR3 protein: CSARDGWGQLSYEQYF

V gene: TRBV29-1
clone size: few
D gene: TRBD1
CDR3 length: 16
J gene: TRBJ1-2
CDR3 DNA: TGCAGCGTAAGCGGGTCAGGGACAGCACTTAACTATGGCTACACCTTC
CDR3 protein: CSVSGSGTALNYGYTF

V gene: TRBV28
clone size: few
D gene: NA
CDR3 length: 16
J gene: TRBJ1-2
CDR3 DNA: TGTGCCAGCAGCTCCCTATCAGGGGTGAGGGGCTATGGCTACACCTTC
CDR3 protein: CASSSLSGVRGYGYTF

V gene: TRBV20-1
clone size: NA
D gene: NA
CDR3 length: 11
J gene: TRBJ2-1
CDR3 DNA: TGCAGTGCTAGGAGGGGGATTGAGCAGTTCTTC
CDR3 protein: CSARRGIEQFF

V gene: TRBV4-1
clone size: many
D gene: NA
CDR3 length: 11
J gene: TRBJ1-2
CDR3 DNA: TGCGCCAGCAGCGGGGGTAATGGCTACACCTTC
CDR3 protein: CASSGGNGYTF

V gene: TRBV20-1
clone size: few
D gene: NA
CDR3 length: 13
J gene: TRBJ2-1
CDR3 DNA: TGCAGTGCGAGGAGGCCCGTTACCAATGAGCAGTTCTTC
CDR3 protein: CSARRPVTNEQFF

V gene: TRBV4-1
clone size: few
D gene: NA
CDR3 length: 16
J gene: TRBJ2-4
CDR3 DNA: TGCGCCAGCAGCCAAGCCATCGGTGGTCGGAAAAACATTCAGTACTTC
CDR3 protein: CASSQAIGGRKNIQYF